This T cell receptor (beta chain) was identified in a study of response to subunit inactivated influenza vaccine. Comment on this clonotype: Its antigen is not known.

The V end was cut by 6 bases, the J end by 11 bases, with 25 bases between. The CDR3 contains 16 residues. In germline, CDR1 is KGHDR, CDR2 SFDVKD. TCRdb fed the RT-PCR reads into MiXCR, producing one record per CDR3 protein. The profile shows 500,000 to 700,000 distinct CDR3 sequences, less than 25% of them singletons. General observations from the study: With each seasonal influenza vaccination, the authors suggested, few new T cells are recruited.

These same data were also listed under a study on T cells expressing NK-cell markers. That source adds: Scientists made TCR beta cDNA using 5'RACE template switching with UMIs. Among CD8+ T cells from several donors, dominant NKG2C+ clonotypes accounted for about 1.0-7.0%. Once again these clonotypes came out on top in the CD3+CD56-NKG2C+ fraction of a few donors. Whether expanded NKG2C+ T cell clones recognized HCMV stayed uncertain.

The J gene is TRBJ2-1, the V gene TRBV24-1; D may match TRBD1 or TRBD2 (5 bases each). The sequencing here drew on CD4+ T cells sorted from PBMCs, taken 11 to 12 days after vaccination. This TCR derives from a man over 45 who received an inactivated influenza vaccine. CDR3 sequence: CATSKTSGTNTIKQFF. The CDR3 DNA reads TGTGCCACCAGTAAGACCTCCGGGACGAATACAATTAAGCAGTTCTTC.